This TCR beta chain was sequenced for a study of blood T cell repertoires in COVID-19. Turning to the study itself: Some COVID-19 samples were acute and others convalescent; all came from the United States, Italy and Spain.

CDR3 length equals 15 residues. Germline V lookup: CDR1 SGHTA, CDR2 FQGNSA. The junction had 7 bases not matched to a gene; V was cut back by 2 bases and J by 4 bases. As processed by the authors: Amplifying reference gene primers gave estimates of nucleated cell counts. Clones were read by immunoSEQ multiplex PCR, and TCRdb kept only the in-frame ones, dropping some. The V and J calls and the clone size are those of that table, but D and trimming were determined from the DNA. The sample holds under 300,000 clones, approximately 85% seen once. The gene calls are TRBV7-2 and TRBJ1-1, with TRBD1 matching 7 bases. The TCR originated in a woman aged 25-40 years with acute or convalescent COVID-19. The sequenced sample consisted of peripheral blood. DNA for the CDR3: TGTGCCAGCAGCTTATGGCAGGGGGTAGGCACTGAAGCTTTCTTT. Its protein product is CASSLWQGVGTEAFF.